Following are 12 T cell receptor beta chains from one sample sequenced in a study of CD8+ T cells in alopecia areata. RNA extraction and reverse transcription yielded cDNA as sequencing template. Assay: immunoSEQ multiplex PCR; the TCRdb copy retains only in-frame clones and omits some. The top ten clones hold around 5.1% of a sample with about 200,000 clones, approximately 53% of them seen once. Sequenced input: CD8+ T cells sorted from blood. These receptors originate from a human donor in good health.

This clone was detected a few times. This chain connects TRBV29-1 to TRBJ1-5, with 10 bases matching TRBD1. The germline CDR1 and CDR2 sequences are SQVTM and ANQGSEA. The V segment lost 5 bases and the J segment 0 bases; nucleotides outside the gene matches: 4. The CDR3 runs to 15 residues. CDR3 region: CSVRTGGDSNQPQHF. The CDR3 region has the DNA TGCAGCGTTCGGACAGGGGGAGATAGCAATCAGCCCCAGCATTTT.

The chain joins TRBV27 to TRBJ2-5; TRBD1 aligns across 8 bases. J gave up 6 bases and V 2 bases, and 11 bases lay outside the gene matches. The CDR3 consists of 16 residues. The germline CDR1 and CDR2 sequences are MNHEY and SMNVEV (reference sequence). The CDR3 DNA reads as TGTGCCAGCAGTTTAACCGCAGGGGGCGCTGTAAAGACCCAGTACTTC. Protein: CASSLTAGGAVKTQYF.

The chain links TRBV27 to TRBJ2-5, with no clear D. CDR1 and CDR2 from the germline V gene are MNHEY and SMNVEV (reference sequence). The CDR3 contains 13 residues. Trimming removed 7 bases at V and 4 bases at J, with 13 bases between. This CDR3 is CASTYRLGETQYF. The CDR3 bases are TGTGCCAGCACGTATCGGCTGGGAGAGACCCAGTACTTC.

The table lists this clone with a few counts. The genes are TRBV13 and TRBJ2-3, with 8 nucleotides matching TRBD2. CDR1 is PRHDT and CDR2 is FYEKMQ in the germline V gene (reference sequence). Germline trimming cut 4 bases from V and 5 bases from J; bases unmatched to any gene: 8. This CDR3 has 15 amino acids. CDR3 in amino acids: CASSSEAGDGDTQYF. DNA for the CDR3: TGTGCCAGCAGCTCCGAAGCGGGGGATGGAGATACGCAGTATTTT.

V usage is TRBV27 and J usage is TRBJ2-2; D remains ambiguous. Germline-derived CDR1 and CDR2 are MNHEY and SMNVEV (reference sequence). This CDR3 is built from 15 residues. The V and J ends lost 5 bases and 2 bases respectively, with 12 bases between them. The CDR3 reads CASSPVGSNTGELFF. CDR3 nucleotide sequence: TGTGCCAGCAGTCCGGTCGGGTCTAACACCGGGGAGCTGTTTTTT.

The chain combines TRBV7-9 with TRBJ2-6; tentatively, D is TRBD2 (5 bases). CDR3 size: 14 residues. V shed 5 bases and J shed 0 bases, with 5 bases lying between them. In germline, CDR1 is SEHNR, CDR2 FQNEAQ (reference sequence). CDR3 nucleotides: TGTGCCAGCAGCACTAGCTCTGGGGCCAACGTCCTGACTTTC. This sequence encodes CASSTSSGANVLTF.

This rearrangement joins TRBV27 to TRBJ1-2; possible D gene TRBD1, 5 bases. Germline V CDR1 and CDR2: MNHEY, SMNVEV (reference sequence). The V end was cut by 8 bases, the J end by 0 bases, with 19 bases between. This CDR3 is built from 16 residues. CDR3 loop: CASQPRGPGANYGYTF. The DNA of the CDR3 is TGTGCCAGCCAACCGAGGGGTCCTGGGGCTAACTATGGCTACACCTTC.

There are a few counts of this clone. The chain links TRBV7-9 to TRBJ2-5; D may match TRBD1 or TRBD2 (5 bases each). V was clipped by 2 bases and J by 6 bases, with 16 bases between them. In germline, CDR1 is SEHNR, CDR2 FQNEAQ (reference sequence). The CDR3 covers 15 residues. CDR3 residues: CASSLSHPRGKTQYF. CDR3 DNA: TGTGCCAGCAGCTTATCCCACCCACGGGGCAAGACCCAGTACTTC. The whole variable domain, filled in from reference TRBV7-9 and TRBJ2-5, reads DTGVSQNPRHKITKRGQNVTFRCDPISEHNRLYWYRQTLGQGPEFLTYFQNEAQLEKSRLLSDRFSAERPKGSFSTLEIQRTEQGDSAMYLCASSLSHPRGKTQYFGPGTRLLVL.

This chain uses TRBV30 with TRBJ2-3, with 12 bases lining up with TRBD2. V trimming: 2 bases; J trimming: 2 bases; junction bases outside the gene matches: 14. The CDR3 runs to 19 residues. Looked up from germline, CDR1 is GTSNPN and CDR2 is SVGIG (reference sequence). The CDR3 protein is CAWSSIELLAGGPTDTQYF. In DNA, the CDR3 is TGTGCCTGGAGTTCAATAGAGCTACTAGCGGGGGGACCCACAGATACGCAGTATTTT.

This chain links TRBV5-1 with TRBJ1-5; the match to TRBD1 covers 9 bases. V lost 3 bases and J lost 2; bases outside the gene matches: 0. From germline, CDR1 is SGHRS and CDR2 YFSETQ. The length of the CDR3 is 14 residues. The CDR3 DNA follows: TGCGCCAGCAGCTGGACAGGGGGCAATCAGCCCCAGCATTTT. Translated: CASSWTGGNQPQHF.

This chain joins TRBV30 and TRBJ1-6; no clear D. The CDR3 is made up of 17 amino acids. V lost 1 base to trimming and J lost 7 bases, with 20 bases between them. Germline V gene lookup returns CDR1 GTSNPN and CDR2 SVGIG (reference sequence). The chain's CDR3 is CAWSGESSSFPNSPLHF. The CDR3 nucleotides are TGTGCCTGGAGTGGGGAGAGTTCAAGCTTCCCAAATTCACCCCTCCACTTT.

The J gene is TRBJ2-3, the V gene TRBV4-1, with 11 bases fitting TRBD2. V lost 3 bases, J lost 4 bases, and 6 bases stayed unmatched. Germline V gives CDR1 MGHRA, CDR2 YSYEKL. This CDR3 has 16 residues. The CDR3 bases are TGCGCCAGCAGCCAGGTAGCGGGGGGGAAGGCAGATACGCAGTATTTT. It is translated as CASSQVAGGKADTQYF.